This T cell receptor (beta chain) was found in a study of blood T cell repertoires in COVID-19. In germline, CDR1 is SGHTA, CDR2 FQGNSA. The length of the CDR3 is 15 residues. V lost 5 bases and J 1 base, leaving 14 bases between the germline ends. In the study's own analysis: Reference gene primer amplification yielded estimated nucleated cell counts. Libraries were prepared by immunoSEQ multiplex PCR; TCRdb keeps only in-frame clonotypes and omits some of them. Clone size and V and J calls were adopted from that table, with D and trimming inferred from the DNA. Here the sample spans fewer than 85,000 clones, around 91% being singletons.

The rearrangement joins TRBV7-2 to TRBJ1-1; tentative D call: TRBD1 (6 bases). The sequence derives from a human donor in a cohort sampled during active COVID-19. Sample: peripheral blood. CDR3 DNA sequence: TGTGCCAGCAGCGTACCAGGGGTCCGGAACACTGAAGCTTTCTTT. Translated: CASSVPGVRNTEAFF. The full variable domain, rest sourced from reference TRBV7-2 and TRBJ1-1, is GAGVSQSPSNKVTEKGKDVELRCDPISGHTALYWYRQSLGQGLEFLIYFQGNSAPDKSGLPSDRFSAERTGGSVSTLTIQRTQQEDSAVYLCASSVPGVRNTEAFFGQGTRLTVV.